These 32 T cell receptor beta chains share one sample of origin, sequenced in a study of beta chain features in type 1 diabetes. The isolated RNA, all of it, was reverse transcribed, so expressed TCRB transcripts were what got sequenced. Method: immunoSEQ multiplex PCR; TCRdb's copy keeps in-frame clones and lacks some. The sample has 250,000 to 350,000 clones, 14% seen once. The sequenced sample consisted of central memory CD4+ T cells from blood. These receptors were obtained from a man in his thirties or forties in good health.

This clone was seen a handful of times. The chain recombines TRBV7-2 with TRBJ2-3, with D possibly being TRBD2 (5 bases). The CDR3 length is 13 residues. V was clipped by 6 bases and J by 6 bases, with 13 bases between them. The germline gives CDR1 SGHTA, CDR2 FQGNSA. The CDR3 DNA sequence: TGTGCCAGCAGTCCAAGGAGGATGGATACGCAGTATTTT. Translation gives CASSPRRMDTQYF.

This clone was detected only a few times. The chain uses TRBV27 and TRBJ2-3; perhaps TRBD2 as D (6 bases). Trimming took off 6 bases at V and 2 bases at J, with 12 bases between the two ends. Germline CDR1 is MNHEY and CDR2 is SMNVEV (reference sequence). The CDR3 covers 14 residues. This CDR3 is CASREGSATDTQYF. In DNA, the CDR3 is TGTGCCAGCAGGGAGGGATCCGCCACAGATACGCAGTATTTT.

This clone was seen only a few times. The CDR3 DNA is TGTGCCAGCTCCCTACTACAACGACAGGCAACAAGCACAGATACGCAGTATTTT. It specifies CASSLLQRQATSTDTQYF. The genes are TRBV18 and TRBJ2-3; possibly TRBD1 for D (6 bases). Per germline, CDR1 KGHSH and CDR2 LQKENI. V was shortened by 6 bases and J by 0 bases, with 22 bases between the two germline ends. This CDR3 has 18 residues.

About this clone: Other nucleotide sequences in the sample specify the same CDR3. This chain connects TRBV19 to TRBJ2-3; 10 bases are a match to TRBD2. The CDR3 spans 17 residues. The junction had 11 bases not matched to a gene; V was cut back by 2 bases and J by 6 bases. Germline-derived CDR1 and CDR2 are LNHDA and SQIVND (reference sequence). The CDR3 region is CASSIPLAGGGADTQYF. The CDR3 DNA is TGTGCCAGTAGTATACCATTAGCGGGAGGAGGCGCGGATACGCAGTATTTT.

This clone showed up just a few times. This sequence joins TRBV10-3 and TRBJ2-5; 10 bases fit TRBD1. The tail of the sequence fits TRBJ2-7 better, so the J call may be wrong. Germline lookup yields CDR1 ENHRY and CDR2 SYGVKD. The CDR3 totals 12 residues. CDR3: CAIGDRGYEQYF. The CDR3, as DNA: TGTGCCATCGGGGACAGGGGTTACGAGCAGTACTTC.

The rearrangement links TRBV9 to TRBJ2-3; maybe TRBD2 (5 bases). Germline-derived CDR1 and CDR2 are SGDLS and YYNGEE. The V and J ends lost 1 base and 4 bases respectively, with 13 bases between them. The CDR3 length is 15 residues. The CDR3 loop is CASSVPLGGADTQYF. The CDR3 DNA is TGTGCCAGCAGCGTACCCCTCGGAGGCGCAGATACGCAGTATTTT. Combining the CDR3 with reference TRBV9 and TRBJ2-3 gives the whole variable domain DSGVTQTPKHLITATGQRVTLRCSPRSGDLSVYWYQQSLDQGLQFLIQYYNGEERAKGNILERFSAQQFPDLHSELNLSSLELGDSALYFCASSVPLGGADTQYFGPGTRLTVL.

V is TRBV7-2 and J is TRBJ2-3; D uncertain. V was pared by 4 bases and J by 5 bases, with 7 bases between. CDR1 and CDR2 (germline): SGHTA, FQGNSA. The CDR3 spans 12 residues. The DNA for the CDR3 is TGTGCCAGCAGCTCCCAGGTAGATACGCAGTATTTT. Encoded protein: CASSSQVDTQYF.

The CDR3 sequence is CAWSEVPGTEAFF. In DNA form, the CDR3 reads TGTGCCTGGAGTGAGGTGCCGGGCACTGAAGCTTTCTTT. V usage is TRBV30 and J usage is TRBJ1-1; D remains unclear. This CDR3 has 13 residues. V shed 1 base and J shed 4 bases, with 10 bases lying between them. CDR1 is GTSNPN, CDR2 SVGIG, per germline (reference sequence).

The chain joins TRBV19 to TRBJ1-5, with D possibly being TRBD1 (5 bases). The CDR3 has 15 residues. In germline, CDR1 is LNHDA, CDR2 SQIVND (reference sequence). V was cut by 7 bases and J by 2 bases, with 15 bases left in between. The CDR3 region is CASIDGGGGNQPQHF. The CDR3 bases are TGTGCCAGTATAGACGGGGGAGGCGGCAATCAGCCCCAGCATTTT. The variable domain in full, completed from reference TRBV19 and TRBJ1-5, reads DGGITQSPKYLFRKEGQNVTLSCEQNLNHDAMYWYRQDPGQGLRLIYYSQIVNDFQKGDIAEGYSVSREKKESFPLTVTSAQKNPTAFYLCASIDGGGGNQPQHFGDGTRLSIL.

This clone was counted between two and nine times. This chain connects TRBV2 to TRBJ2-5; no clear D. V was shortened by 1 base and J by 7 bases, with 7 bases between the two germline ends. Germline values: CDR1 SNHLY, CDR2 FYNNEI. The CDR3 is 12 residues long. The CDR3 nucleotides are TGTGCCAGCAGTGAAGATCTTGGGACCCAGTACTTC. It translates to CASSEDLGTQYF.

CDR3 sequence: CASSLDAGNNQPQHF. For the CDR3, the DNA is TGTGCCAGCAGCTTAGACGCAGGGAACAATCAGCCCCAGCATTTT. V and J are TRBV7-8 and TRBJ1-5; TRBD1 might be the D (5 bases). The germline gives CDR1 SGHVS, CDR2 FQNEAQ. Trimming took 1 base from V and 3 from J, leaving 10 bases between them. This CDR3 has 15 amino acids. Together with reference TRBV7-8 and TRBJ1-5, the CDR3 gives the full variable domain: GAGVSQSPRYKVAKRGQDVALRCDPISGHVSLFWYQQALGQGPEFLTYFQNEAQLDKSGLPSDRFFAERPEGSVSTLKIQRTQQEDSAVYLCASSLDAGNNQPQHFGDGTRLSIL.

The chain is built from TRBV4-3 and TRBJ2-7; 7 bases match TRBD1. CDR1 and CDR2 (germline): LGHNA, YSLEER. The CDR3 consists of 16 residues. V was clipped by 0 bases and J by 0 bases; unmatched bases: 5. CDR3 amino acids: CASSQDLTGRSYEQYF. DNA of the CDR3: TGCGCCAGCAGCCAAGATTTGACAGGGCGCTCCTACGAGCAGTACTTC.

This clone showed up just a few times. The CDR3 here is CASSQGSSGSGADTQYF. CDR3 DNA: TGCGCCAGCAGCCAAGGGTCTAGCGGGAGTGGAGCAGATACGCAGTATTTT. The rearrangement links TRBV4-3 to TRBJ2-3, with TRBD2 matching 10 bases. This CDR3 comprises 17 residues. Germline V gives CDR1 LGHNA, CDR2 YSLEER. With V trimmed by 1 base and J by 4 bases, 8 bases remained unmatched.

The CDR3 DNA reads as TGTGCCTCGAATGGGGTTGGGGATTTCACAGATACGCAGTATTTT. This encodes CASNGVGDFTDTQYF. This chain uses TRBV10-3 with TRBJ2-3, with D uncertain. CDR3 length equals 15 residues. Trimming shortened V by 11 bases and J by 2 bases, and 20 bases separated the two germline ends. The germline CDR1 and CDR2 sequences are ENHRY and SYGVKD.

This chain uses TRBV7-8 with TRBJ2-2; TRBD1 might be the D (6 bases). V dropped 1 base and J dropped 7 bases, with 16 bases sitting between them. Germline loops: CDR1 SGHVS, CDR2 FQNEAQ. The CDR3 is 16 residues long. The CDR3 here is CASSLGGRGRGGELFF. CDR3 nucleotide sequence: TGTGCCAGCAGCTTAGGTGGCAGGGGAAGGGGCGGGGAGCTGTTTTTT.

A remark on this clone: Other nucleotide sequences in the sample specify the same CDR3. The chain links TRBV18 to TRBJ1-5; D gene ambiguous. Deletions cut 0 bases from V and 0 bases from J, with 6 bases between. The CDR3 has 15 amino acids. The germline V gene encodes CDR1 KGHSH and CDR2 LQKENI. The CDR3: CASSPPGSSNQPQHF. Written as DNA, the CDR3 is TGTGCCAGCTCACCACCGGGAAGTAGCAATCAGCCCCAGCATTTT. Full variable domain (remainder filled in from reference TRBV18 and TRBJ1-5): NAGVMQNPRHLVRRRGQEARLRCSPMKGHSHVYWYRQLPEEGLKFMVYLQKENIIDESGMPKERFSAEFPKEGPSILRIQQVVRGDSAAYFCASSPPGSSNQPQHFGDGTRLSIL.

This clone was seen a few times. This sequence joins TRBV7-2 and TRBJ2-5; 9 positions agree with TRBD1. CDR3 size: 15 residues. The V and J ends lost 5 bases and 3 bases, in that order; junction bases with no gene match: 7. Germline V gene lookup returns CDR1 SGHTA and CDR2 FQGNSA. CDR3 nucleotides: TGTGCCAGCAGCCTTGGGGACAGGGACGAAGAGACCCAGTACTTC. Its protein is CASSLGDRDEETQYF.

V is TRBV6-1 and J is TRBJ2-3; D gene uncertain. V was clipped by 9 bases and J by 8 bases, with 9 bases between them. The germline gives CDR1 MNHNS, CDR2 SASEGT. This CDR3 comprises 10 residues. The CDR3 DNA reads TGTGCCAGGGGGAAGAGTACGCAGTATTTT. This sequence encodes CARGKSTQYF.

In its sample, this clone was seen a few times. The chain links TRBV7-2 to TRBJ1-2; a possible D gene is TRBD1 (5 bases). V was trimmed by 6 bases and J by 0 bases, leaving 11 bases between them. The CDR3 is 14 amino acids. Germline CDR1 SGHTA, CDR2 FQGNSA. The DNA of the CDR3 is TGTGCCAGCAGTCCCGCCAGGGCTAACTATGGCTACACCTTC. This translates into CASSPARANYGYTF.

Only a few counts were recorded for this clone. In nucleotides, the CDR3 is TGTGCCAGCAGCTTAGCACAAGGGGATCGGTATGGCTACACCTTC. Translation: CASSLAQGDRYGYTF. V gene TRBV7-9 combines with J gene TRBJ1-2, with TRBD1 as a possible D gene (5 bases). The CDR3 runs 15 residues. The V end lost 0 bases, the J end lost 5 bases, and 13 bases lay between the germline ends. Germline CDR1 and CDR2: SEHNR and FQNEAQ (reference sequence).

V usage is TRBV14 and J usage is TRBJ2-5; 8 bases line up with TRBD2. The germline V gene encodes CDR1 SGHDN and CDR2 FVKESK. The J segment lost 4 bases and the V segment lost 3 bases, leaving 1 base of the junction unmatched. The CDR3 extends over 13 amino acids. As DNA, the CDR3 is TGTGCCAGCAGCCAGACTAGCGTAGAGACCCAGTACTTC. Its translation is CASSQTSVETQYF.

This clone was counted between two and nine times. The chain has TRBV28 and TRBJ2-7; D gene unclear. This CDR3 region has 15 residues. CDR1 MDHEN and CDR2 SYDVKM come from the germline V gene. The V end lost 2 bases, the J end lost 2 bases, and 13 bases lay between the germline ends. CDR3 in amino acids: CASSLGGGATYEQYV. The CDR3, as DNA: TGTGCCAGCAGTTTAGGTGGCGGAGCAACCTACGAGCAGTACGTC.

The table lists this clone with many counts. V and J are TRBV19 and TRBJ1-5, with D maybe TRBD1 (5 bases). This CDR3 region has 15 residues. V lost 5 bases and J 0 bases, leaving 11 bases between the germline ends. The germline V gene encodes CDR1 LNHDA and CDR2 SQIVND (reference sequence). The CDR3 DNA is TGTGCCAGTAGTCAATACAGGAATAGCAATCAGCCCCAGCATTTT. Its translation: CASSQYRNSNQPQHF.

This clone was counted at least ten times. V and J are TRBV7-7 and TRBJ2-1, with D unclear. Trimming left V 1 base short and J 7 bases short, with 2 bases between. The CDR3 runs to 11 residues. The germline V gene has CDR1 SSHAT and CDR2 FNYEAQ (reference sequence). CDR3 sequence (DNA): TGTGCCAGCAGCTTAGTTAATGAGCAGTTCTTC. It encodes CASSLVNEQFF. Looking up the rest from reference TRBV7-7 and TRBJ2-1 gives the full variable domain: GAGVSQSPRYKVTKRGQDVTLRCDPISSHATLYWYQQALGQGPEFLTYFNYEAQPDKSGLPSDRFSAERPEGSISTLTIQRTEQRDSAMYRCASSLVNEQFFGPGTRLTVL.

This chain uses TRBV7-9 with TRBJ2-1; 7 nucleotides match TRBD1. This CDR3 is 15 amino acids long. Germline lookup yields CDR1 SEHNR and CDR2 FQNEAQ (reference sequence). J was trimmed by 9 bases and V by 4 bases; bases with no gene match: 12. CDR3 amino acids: CASSSGQSTGIEQFF. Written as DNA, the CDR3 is TGTGCCAGCAGCTCGGGACAGTCCACAGGGATTGAGCAGTTCTTC.

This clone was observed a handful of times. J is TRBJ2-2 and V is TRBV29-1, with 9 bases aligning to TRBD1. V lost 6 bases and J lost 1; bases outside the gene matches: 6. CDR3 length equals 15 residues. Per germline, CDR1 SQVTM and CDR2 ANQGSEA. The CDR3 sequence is CSVRTGGRNTGELFF. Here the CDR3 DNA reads TGCAGCGTGAGAACAGGGGGCCGGAACACCGGGGAGCTGTTTTTT.

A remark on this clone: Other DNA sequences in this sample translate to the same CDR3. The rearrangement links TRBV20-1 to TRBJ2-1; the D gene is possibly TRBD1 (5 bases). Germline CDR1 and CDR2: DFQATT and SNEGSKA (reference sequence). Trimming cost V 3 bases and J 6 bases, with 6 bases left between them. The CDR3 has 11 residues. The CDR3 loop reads CSASRGNEQFF. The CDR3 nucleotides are TGCAGTGCTAGTAGGGGCAATGAGCAGTTCTTC.

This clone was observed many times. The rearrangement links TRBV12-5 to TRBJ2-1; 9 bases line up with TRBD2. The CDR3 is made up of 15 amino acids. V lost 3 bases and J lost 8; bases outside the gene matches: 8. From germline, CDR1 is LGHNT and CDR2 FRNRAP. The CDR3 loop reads CASGLSSGIFDEQFF. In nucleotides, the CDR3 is TGTGCTAGTGGTTTATCTAGCGGGATCTTCGATGAGCAGTTCTTC.

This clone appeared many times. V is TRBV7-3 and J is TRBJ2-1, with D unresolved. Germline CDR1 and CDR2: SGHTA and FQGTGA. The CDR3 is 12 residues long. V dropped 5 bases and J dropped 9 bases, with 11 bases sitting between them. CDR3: CASSQSSREQFF. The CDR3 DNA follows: TGTGCCAGCAGCCAGTCTAGTCGTGAGCAGTTCTTC.

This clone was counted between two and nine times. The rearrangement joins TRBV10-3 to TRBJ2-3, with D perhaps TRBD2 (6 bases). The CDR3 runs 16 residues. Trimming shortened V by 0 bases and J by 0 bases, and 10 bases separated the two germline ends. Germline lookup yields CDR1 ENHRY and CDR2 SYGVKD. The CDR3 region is CAISESGGSSTDTQYF. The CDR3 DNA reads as TGTGCCATCAGTGAGTCCGGGGGATCTAGCACAGATACGCAGTATTTT.

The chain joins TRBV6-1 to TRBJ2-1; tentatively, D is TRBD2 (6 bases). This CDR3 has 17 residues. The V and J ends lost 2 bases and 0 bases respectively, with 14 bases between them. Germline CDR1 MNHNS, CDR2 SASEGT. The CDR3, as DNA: TGTGCCAGCAGTGAAAGGCTAGCGCGGAGCTCCTACAATGAGCAGTTCTTC. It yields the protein CASSERLARSSYNEQFF.

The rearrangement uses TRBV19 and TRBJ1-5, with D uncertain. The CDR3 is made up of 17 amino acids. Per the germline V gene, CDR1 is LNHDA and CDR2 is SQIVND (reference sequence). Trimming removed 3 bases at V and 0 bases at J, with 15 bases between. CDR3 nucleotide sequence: TGTGCCAGTAGTATTCTTAAACAGCCATATAGCAATCAGCCCCAGCATTTT. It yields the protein CASSILKQPYSNQPQHF. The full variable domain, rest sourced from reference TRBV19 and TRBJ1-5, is DGGITQSPKYLFRKEGQNVTLSCEQNLNHDAMYWYRQDPGQGLRLIYYSQIVNDFQKGDIAEGYSVSREKKESFPLTVTSAQKNPTAFYLCASSILKQPYSNQPQHFGDGTRLSIL.